The rows below give T cell receptor beta chains drawn from one sample of a study of blood T cell repertoires in COVID-19. Measured with immunoSEQ multiplex PCR; TCRdb has only the in-frame clones, and not every one. Of 250,000 to 300,000 clones in the sample, 65% to 90% were seen once. The sample was PBMCs or T cells enriched from blood (not recorded which). The receptors derive from a man between 18 and 35 years old who had recovered from COVID-19. The CDR3 runs from the conserved cysteine through the conserved F or W. The order of the fields is V gene, J gene, D gene, clone size, CDR3 DNA, CDR3 protein. A D gene is named only where the DNA matches it firmly. Clone size is given for some rows only: seen once, a few or many times, or a class if the clone is expanded.

V gene: TRBV28; J gene: TRBJ1-5; D gene: TRBD1; clone size: few; CDR3 DNA: TGTGCCAGCGTGACAGGGGCCAAGCAGCCCCAGCATTTT; CDR3 protein: CASVTGAKQPQHF
V gene: TRBV12-5; J gene: TRBJ1-6; D gene: -; clone size: -; CDR3 DNA: TGTGCTAGTGGGCGACAGGATTCACCCCTCCACTTT; CDR3 protein: CASGRQDSPLHF
V gene: TRBV4-1; J gene: TRBJ1-5; D gene: TRBD1; clone size: -; CDR3 DNA: TGCGCCAGCAGCCCTACAGGGGGCAGTCAGCCCCAGCATTTT; CDR3 protein: CASSPTGGSQPQHF
V gene: TRBV5-6; J gene: TRBJ2-2; D gene: -; clone size: -; CDR3 DNA: TGTGCCAGCAGCTTGTTAGGCGGGGAACTATCGAACACCGGGGAGCTGTTTTTT; CDR3 protein: CASSLLGGELSNTGELFF
V gene: TRBV27; J gene: TRBJ2-1; D gene: TRBD2; clone size: -; CDR3 DNA: TGTGCCAGCAGCCCTAAAGCGGGAGCCTACAATGAGCAGTTCTTC; CDR3 protein: CASSPKAGAYNEQFF
V gene: TRBV5-1; J gene: TRBJ1-2; D gene: TRBD1; clone size: -; CDR3 DNA: TGCGCCAGCAGCTTCGGACAGGGGAACTATGGCTACACCTTC; CDR3 protein: CASSFGQGNYGYTF
V gene: TRBV12-3/TRBV12-4; J gene: TRBJ1-1; D gene: -; clone size: -; CDR3 DNA: TGTGCCAGCAGTCCAGGGGCGAACACTGAAGCTTTCTTT; CDR3 protein: CASSPGANTEAFF
V gene: TRBV12-3/TRBV12-4; J gene: TRBJ2-7; D gene: -; clone size: -; CDR3 DNA: TGTGCCAGCAGTCCCCCCAACACCTACGAGCAGTACTTC; CDR3 protein: CASSPPNTYEQYF
V gene: TRBV4-1; J gene: TRBJ1-1; D gene: -; clone size: -; CDR3 DNA: TGCGCCAGCAGCCAAGCAGGGACACGGGCAAATCGGTTCTTT; CDR3 protein: CASSQAGTRANRFF
V gene: TRBV4-2; J gene: TRBJ2-4; D gene: -; clone size: -; CDR3 DNA: TGTGCCAGCAGCCAAGAAGGGAGGTTCGAAAACATTCAGTACTTC; CDR3 protein: CASSQEGRFENIQYF
V gene: TRBV5-8; J gene: TRBJ1-2; D gene: -; clone size: -; CDR3 DNA: TGTGCCAGCAGCGGCAGGGTTGGCTATGGCTACACCTTC; CDR3 protein: CASSGRVGYGYTF
V gene: TRBV27; J gene: TRBJ2-7; D gene: TRBD1; clone size: -; CDR3 DNA: TGTGCCAGCAGGTCTTCAGGGGGCCACGAGCAGTACTTC; CDR3 protein: CASRSSGGHEQYF